The subject of this entry is one TCR beta chain. The table came from immunoSEQ multiplex PCR; TCRdb's copy has only in-frame clones and leaves some out. Among around 300,000 clones, approximately 86% were seen once, and the ten largest hold around 2.1%. Germline V gene lookup returns CDR1 SGHVS and CDR2 FQNEAQ. Trimming pared 4 bases from V and 3 bases from J, leaving 16 bases between. This CDR3 spans 15 amino acids. The data originate from a study of blood T cell repertoires in COVID-19. V is TRBV7-8 and J is TRBJ2-7; D is uncertain. This clonotype was sampled from a young woman who had recovered from COVID-19. Sequenced material: peripheral blood. CDR3 coding DNA: TGTGCCAGCAGCTACGACGGAGAGAGATACTACGAGCAGTACTTC. This gives the protein CASSYDGERYYEQYF.